This is a list of T cell receptor beta chains from one sample in a study of T cell responses to AZD1222 COVID-19 vaccine. Repertoires were generated with immunoSEQ multiplex PCR, while TCRdb's copy carries only in-frame clones and drops some. This table has approximately 140,000 clones, around 90% appearing once. The material was peripheral blood, obtained on day 0 of AZD1222 vaccination. The receptors were gathered from an adult in good health. The CDR3 runs from the conserved cysteine through the conserved F or W.

V	length	J	CDR3
TRBV6-6	14	TRBJ1-6	CASSRDRGNSPLHF
TRBV29-1	14	TRBJ2-7	CSVAFQGRTYEQYF
TRBV4-3	16	TRBJ1-5	CASSQDYRDRVRAQHF
TRBV18	15	TRBJ1-5	CASSPIGYSNQPQHF
TRBV19	15	TRBJ1-2	CASSPEYRVRYGYTF
TRBV28	16	TRBJ1-5	CASSSRVGGGVAPQHF
TRBV3-1/TRBV3-2	15	TRBJ2-7	CASSRRYTGVAEQYF
TRBV29-1	11	TRBJ1-1	CSAGRTTEAFF
TRBV19	14	TRBJ2-1	CASRTSSSYNEQFF
TRBV4-1	18	TRBJ2-2	CASSRALIQGAGTGELFF
TRBV18	16	TRBJ1-3	CASSPPGKPRGNTIYF
TRBV19	15	TRBJ2-7	CASSIGRQGFYEQYF
TRBV19	19	TRBJ2-2	CASSHLPRGTGGYTGELFF
TRBV14	17	TRBJ2-3	CASSPFRTSGSTDTQYF
TRBV5-1	14	TRBJ2-7	CASSLSGTGNEQYF
TRBV6-4	13	TRBJ1-5	CASSEQPNQPQHF
TRBV7-8	16	TRBJ1-4	CASSNWTFLTNEKLFF
TRBV6-5	14	TRBJ2-3	CASSYRTGVDTQYF
TRBV4-3	16	TRBJ2-5	CASSQDTWQEKETQYF
TRBV19	16	TRBJ1-5	CASRDQGGGGNQPQHF
TRBV4-3	17	TRBJ1-6	CASSQATGQGISSPLHF
TRBV19	14	TRBJ1-5	CATSDRWINQPQHF
TRBV4-1	17	TRBJ1-2	CASSQDQGTASPYGYTF
TRBV11-2	14	TRBJ2-1	CASSPFGKYNEQFF
TRBV6-5	12	TRBJ1-5	CASRSPNQPQHF
TRBV11-2	15	TRBJ2-2	CASSLGRGGPGELFF
TRBV6-2/TRBV6-3	14	TRBJ1-1	CASSYGEPVGETFF
TRBV7-2	15	TRBJ1-2	CASSTRTGTKPSYTF
TRBV7-2	15	TRBJ1-4	CASSTHRDWGEKLFF
TRBV7-8	15	TRBJ1-3	CASSSRAGTGNTIYF
TRBV5-6	16	TRBJ1-5	CASSYGTGLSNQPQHF
TRBV5-8	12	TRBJ1-5	CASSLGNRPQHF
TRBV19	14	TRBJ2-7	CASSSGLLTYEQYF
TRBV7-9	13	TRBJ2-5	CASSLQGRETQYF
TRBV4-1	16	TRBJ1-3	CASSQVLQGTGNTIYF